The 31 T cell receptor beta chains below all came from one sample that was sequenced in a study of cytomegalovirus exposure and HLA in healthy donors. It was with 60 Vbeta and 13 Jbeta primers that the PCR ran. Here immunoSEQ multiplex PCR was the method, and the copy in TCRdb shows in-frame clones only, minus some. This table holds around 78,000 clones, about three quarters found once. Sequences were obtained from PBMCs. These receptors all come from a woman in her thirties or forties in good health and CMV-seropositive.

This chain joins TRBV4-1 and TRBJ2-1, with TRBD2 matching 7 bases. CDR1 MGHRA and CDR2 YSYEKL come from the germline V gene. The CDR3 consists of 16 residues. J was trimmed by 8 bases and V by 4 bases; bases with no gene match: 14. This chain's CDR3 is CASSPRTSIDHHEQFF. The CDR3 bases are TGCGCCAGCAGCCCAAGGACTAGTATTGATCACCATGAGCAGTTCTTC.

The chain combines TRBV14 with TRBJ2-2, with 7 bases aligning to TRBD1. This CDR3 region has 16 residues. CDR1 is SGHDN and CDR2 is FVKESK in the germline V gene. The ends lost 3 bases at V and 8 bases at J; junction bases unmatched: 12. Here the CDR3 DNA reads TGTGCCAGCAGCCATTTAACAGGGGCCAATGGAGGGGAGCTGTTTTTT. Translating it yields CASSHLTGANGGELFF. The whole variable domain, remainder taken from reference TRBV14 and TRBJ2-2, is EAGVTQFPSHSVIEKGQTVTLRCDPISGHDNLYWYRRVMGKEIKFLLHFVKESKQDESGMPNNRFLAERTGGTYSTLKVQPAELEDSGVYFCASSHLTGANGGELFFGEGSRLTVL.

The CDR3 reads CASSRDRGEQYF. The CDR3 DNA follows: TGTGCCAGCAGCCGCGACAGGGGCGAGCAGTACTTC. V gene TRBV7-9 combines with J gene TRBJ2-7, with TRBD1 identical over 8 bases. V shed 5 bases and J 6 bases; nucleotides not matched to a gene: 3. CDR1 and CDR2 from the germline V gene are SEHNR and FQNEAQ (reference sequence). The length of the CDR3 is 12 residues.

V gene TRBV4-3 combines with J gene TRBJ1-2; possible D gene TRBD1, 5 bases. V shed 0 bases and J shed 3 bases, with 11 bases lying between them. CDR1 and CDR2 from the germline V gene are LGHNA and YSLEER. The CDR3 is 15 residues long. Here the CDR3 reads CASSQDLGEDYGYTF. CDR3 nucleotide sequence: TGCGCCAGCAGCCAAGATTTGGGGGAGGACTATGGCTACACCTTC.

The V and J genes are TRBV6-5 and TRBJ2-7; a weak D match, TRBD1 (6 bases). CDR3 size: 13 residues. CDR1 MNHEY and CDR2 SVGAGI come from the germline V gene. V was pared by 8 bases and J by 3 bases, with 14 bases between. The CDR3 DNA sequence: TGTGCCAGCCGCTCACAGGGTGGCTACGAGCAGTACTTC. This codes for CASRSQGGYEQYF.

The chain combines TRBV7-9 with TRBJ2-7; maybe TRBD2 (5 bases). Germline values: CDR1 SEHNR, CDR2 FQNEAQ (reference sequence). V lost 10 bases to trimming and J lost 5 bases, with 12 bases between them. The CDR3 extends over 11 amino acids. CDR3 in DNA: TGTGCCACCGGGGAATCCGACGAGCAGTACTTC. Residues: CATGESDEQYF.

This clone was picked up a small number of times. The chain couples TRBV7-2 to TRBJ2-1, with a weak D call TRBD2 (6 bases). There are 14 residues in the CDR3. Trimming stripped 4 bases from V and 8 bases from J, with 15 bases between. Germline V gene lookup returns CDR1 SGHTA and CDR2 FQGNSA. The CDR3 sequence: CASSSTLEGHEQFF. The CDR3 DNA reads as TGTGCCAGCAGCTCAACTTTGGAGGGACATGAGCAGTTCTTC. The full variable domain, completed using reference TRBV7-2 and TRBJ2-1, is GAGVSQSPSNKVTEKGKDVELRCDPISGHTALYWYRQSLGQGLEFLIYFQGNSAPDKSGLPSDRFSAERTGGSVSTLTIQRTQQEDSAVYLCASSSTLEGHEQFFGPGTRLTVL.

This clone was found once. V is TRBV5-6 and J is TRBJ1-6; D gene ambiguous. Trimming took 0 bases from V and 3 from J, leaving 7 bases between them. This CDR3 contains 15 residues. From germline, CDR1 is SGHDT and CDR2 YYEEEE. CDR3 loop: CASSLVGDYNSPLHF. The DNA of the CDR3 is TGTGCCAGCAGCTTGGTCGGGGACTATAATTCACCCCTCCACTTT.

The chain is built from TRBV28 and TRBJ1-2; D unresolved. V shed 5 bases and J shed 4 bases, with 11 bases lying between them. The V gene's germline CDR1 is MDHEN and CDR2 SYDVKM. This CDR3 region has 13 residues. CDR3 nucleotides: TGTGCCAGCAGTCCTTCAGTATTCTATGGCTACACCTTC. It yields the protein CASSPSVFYGYTF.

The chain has TRBV7-9 and TRBJ1-1; D not resolved. Germline CDR1 and CDR2: SEHNR and FQNEAQ (reference sequence). Trimming removed 0 bases from V and 10 bases from J, with 9 bases in between. The CDR3 is 12 residues long. The CDR3 protein is CASSLAGSGAFF. CDR3 in DNA: TGTGCCAGCAGCTTAGCGGGGAGTGGAGCTTTCTTT.

The chain couples TRBV10-3 to TRBJ1-2; D unresolved. Trimming left V 6 bases short and J 1 base short, with 9 bases between. The CDR3 has 13 residues. Per germline, CDR1 ENHRY and CDR2 SYGVKD. The CDR3 loop reads CAIRDGSNYGYTF. CDR3 bases: TGTGCCATCAGAGATGGCAGTAACTATGGCTACACCTTC.

V is TRBV7-9 and J is TRBJ2-3, with D tentatively TRBD2 (5 bases). This CDR3 comprises 17 residues. V lost 0 bases, J lost 0 bases, and 13 bases lay in between. Germline CDR1 is SEHNR and CDR2 is FQNEAQ (reference sequence). The CDR3 is CASSLALAPASTDTQYF. The CDR3 bases are TGTGCCAGCAGCTTAGCGCTAGCTCCAGCTAGCACAGATACGCAGTATTTT. The whole variable domain, remainder taken from reference TRBV7-9 and TRBJ2-3, is DTGVSQNPRHKITKRGQNVTFRCDPISEHNRLYWYRQTLGQGPEFLTYFQNEAQLEKSRLLSDRFSAERPKGSFSTLEIQRTEQGDSAMYLCASSLALAPASTDTQYFGPGTRLTVL.

This chain joins TRBV19 and TRBJ1-5; a possible D gene is TRBD1 (5 bases). Trimming removed 6 bases from V and 2 bases from J, with 20 bases in between. Germline CDR1 and CDR2: LNHDA and SQIVND (reference sequence). The CDR3 has 17 amino acids. The CDR3 region is CASRPGRGVLRNQPQHF. DNA for the CDR3: TGTGCCAGTAGGCCGGGACGGGGGGTTCTACGCAATCAGCCCCAGCATTTT.

This chain joins TRBV4-1 and TRBJ1-2; tentative D call: TRBD1 (6 bases). The germline V gene encodes CDR1 MGHRA and CDR2 YSYEKL. The CDR3 runs 15 residues. V was cut by 0 bases and J by 9 bases, with 17 bases left in between. The CDR3 coding sequence is TGCGCCAGCAGCCAAGATTCAGGACAGCCTCGAAGCTACACCTTC. Protein: CASSQDSGQPRSYTF.

The chain uses TRBV30 and TRBJ2-1; 13 positions agree with TRBD2. Germline CDR1 is GTSNPN and CDR2 is SVGIG (reference sequence). V lost 3 bases, J lost 6 bases, and 5 bases stayed unmatched. This CDR3 is built from 15 residues. The CDR3 loop reads CAWSSGTSGVNEQFF. The CDR3 DNA sequence: TGTGCCTGGAGCTCCGGGACTAGCGGGGTCAATGAGCAGTTCTTC.

The chain carries TRBV5-1 and TRBJ2-3; D remains unclear. Germline V lookup: CDR1 SGHRS, CDR2 YFSETQ. V lost 7 bases and J 5 bases, leaving 11 bases between the germline ends. The CDR3 loop spans 12 amino acids. The CDR3 coding sequence is TGCGCCAGCTCTAGATTCAGAGATACGCAGTATTTT. This translates into CASSRFRDTQYF.

The genes are TRBV27 and TRBJ2-2; no reliable D call. V lost 5 bases and J lost 2, with 18 bases in between. The length of the CDR3 is 17 residues. The V gene's germline CDR1 is MNHEY and CDR2 SMNVEV (reference sequence). In nucleotides, the CDR3 is TGTGCCAGCAGTGAGTTGCTTGGTGGGCGCAACACCGGGGAGCTGTTTTTT. Protein: CASSELLGGRNTGELFF.

In the case of this clone: The germline gene is not matched at one end of the junction; a read error may be the cause. The genes are TRBV4-1 and TRBJ1-3; 8 nucleotides line up with TRBD1. Germline values: CDR1 MGHRA, CDR2 YSYEKL. The CDR3 spans 14 residues. The CDR3 region is CASSQSQGGNTTYF. The CDR3 DNA is TGCGCCAGCAGCCAATCACAGGGGGGAAACACCACATATTTT.

The genes are TRBV5-1 and TRBJ1-1; weak D call: TRBD1 (6 bases). The CDR3 is 13 residues long. V lost 4 bases, J lost 1 base, and 8 bases lay in between. Germline V lookup: CDR1 SGHRS, CDR2 YFSETQ. The CDR3 region is CASSVDRNTEAFF. In nucleotides, the CDR3 is TGCGCCAGCAGCGTGGACAGGAACACTGAAGCTTTCTTT.

This sequence joins TRBV5-4 and TRBJ1-2; 8 bases align to TRBD1. CDR1 and CDR2 from the germline V gene are SGHNT and YYREEE (reference sequence). CDR3 size: 14 residues. J lost 11 bases, V lost 0 bases, and 9 bases had no gene match. The DNA of the CDR3 is TGTGCCAGCAGCTTGGAGGCAGGGGGCGAGAGGTACACCTTC. Amino acid sequence: CASSLEAGGERYTF. The full variable domain, in which reference TRBV5-4 and TRBJ1-2 provide the parts outside the CDR3, is ETGVTQSPTHLIKTRGQQVTLRCSSQSGHNTVSWYQQALGQGPQFIFQYYREEENGRGNFPPRFSGLQFPNYSSELNVNALELDDSALYLCASSLEAGGERYTFGSGTRLTVV.

This clone was seen more than once but under ten times. This chain links TRBV2 with TRBJ2-5; 7 nucleotides match TRBD1. This CDR3 region has 17 residues. Per the germline V gene, CDR1 is SNHLY and CDR2 is FYNNEI. V shed 8 bases and J 2 bases; nucleotides not matched to a gene: 17. The DNA of the CDR3 is TGTGCCAGCTATGTCAGGGGGTGGTTCCAGACACAAGAGACCCAGTACTTC. It yields the protein CASYVRGWFQTQETQYF.

This sequence joins TRBV18 and TRBJ1-4; perhaps TRBD1 as D (5 bases). This CDR3 has 16 amino acids. Trimming left V 1 base short and J 0 bases short, with 9 bases between. Germline V gene lookup returns CDR1 KGHSH and CDR2 LQKENI. This chain's CDR3 is CASSPRRTPTNEKLFF. CDR3 coding DNA: TGTGCCAGCTCACCACGACGGACACCAACTAATGAAAAACTGTTTTTT.

This clone was seen a few times. CDR3 coding DNA: TGTGCCAGCGGGGTTGGGGGACAGGGCTACGAGCAGTACTTC. This codes for CASGVGGQGYEQYF. The V gene is TRBV6-5, the J gene TRBJ2-5, with 9 bases matching TRBD1. The DNA end is more similar to TRBJ2-7, so the J call may be wrong. CDR3 length: 14 amino acids. Germline lookup yields CDR1 MNHEY and CDR2 SVGAGI.

J is TRBJ1-1 and V is TRBV16; 9 bases line up with TRBD1. Unmatched junction bases numbered 3, after V lost 6 bases and J lost 4 bases. The CDR3 covers 13 residues. Germline V gene data show CDR1 as KGHSY and CDR2 as FQNENV. CDR3 nucleotides: TGTGCCAGCAGTCGGGACAGGGCCACTGAAGCTTTCTTT. It codes for CASSRDRATEAFF.

The chain has TRBV27 and TRBJ2-7; 10 nucleotides line up with TRBD1. The CDR3 covers 16 residues. Per the germline V gene, CDR1 is MNHEY and CDR2 is SMNVEV (reference sequence). Germline trimming cut 0 bases from V and 3 bases from J; bases unmatched to any gene: 5. The CDR3 reads CASSLSWDRGNYEQYF. In nucleotides, the CDR3 is TGTGCCAGCAGTTTATCCTGGGACAGGGGAAACTACGAGCAGTACTTC.

Turning to this clone: This sample also contains other DNA sequences that code for the same CDR3. The chain's CDR3 is CSAMTGVMNTEAFF. The CDR3 bases are TGCAGCGCCATGACAGGGGTCATGAACACTGAAGCTTTCTTT. V gene TRBV29-1 combines with J gene TRBJ1-1, with 8 bases lining up with TRBD1. Germline assignment: CDR1 SQVTM and CDR2 ANQGSEA. The ends lost 7 bases at V and 0 bases at J; junction bases unmatched: 7. The CDR3 extends over 14 amino acids.

This clone was picked up one time. The chain links TRBV4-3 to TRBJ1-2; 8 nucleotides align to TRBD1. Germline CDR1 is LGHNA and CDR2 is YSLEER. V dropped 4 bases and J dropped 4; count of bases not matched to a gene: 5. CDR3 size: 14 residues. For the CDR3, the DNA is TGCGCCAGCAGCCCGGACAGGGTCGGCTATGGCTACACCTTC. Translated: CASSPDRVGYGYTF.

The genes are TRBV18 and TRBJ1-1; TRBD1 agrees at 10 bases. The CDR3 is 13 residues long. CDR1 KGHSH and CDR2 LQKENI come from the germline V gene. J gave up 8 bases and V 6 bases, and 6 bases lay outside the gene matches. The CDR3 region has the DNA TGTGCCAGCTCTCGGGACAGGGGCGAAGAAGCTTTCTTT. It translates to CASSRDRGEEAFF.

The chain joins TRBV7-3 to TRBJ2-3; 8 bases fit TRBD1. CDR1 and CDR2 from the germline V gene are SGHTA and FQGTGA. The CDR3 covers 13 residues. The V segment lost 6 bases and the J segment 4 bases; nucleotides outside the gene matches: 3. The CDR3 DNA sequence: TGTGCCAGCAGTTCGACAGGGGCAGATACGCAGTATTTT. It yields the protein CASSSTGADTQYF. Full variable domain (rest looked up from reference TRBV7-3 and TRBJ2-3): GAGVSQTPSNKVTEKGKYVELRCDPISGHTALYWYRQSLGQGPEFLIYFQGTGAADDSGLPNDRFFAVRPEGSVSTLKIQRTERGDSAVYLCASSSTGADTQYFGPGTRLTVL.

This rearrangement joins TRBV6-1 to TRBJ2-5; 7 nucleotides match TRBD2. This CDR3 is 15 amino acids long. J was trimmed by 5 bases and V by 7 bases; bases with no gene match: 13. Germline CDR1 and CDR2: MNHNS and SASEGT. CDR3 in amino acids: CASTPRSGVGETQYF. CDR3 DNA sequence: TGTGCCAGCACCCCAAGGAGCGGGGTAGGGGAGACCCAGTACTTC.

The chain recombines TRBV9 with TRBJ2-1; 13 bases match TRBD2. Germline values: CDR1 SGDLS, CDR2 YYNGEE. V shed 3 bases, J shed 4 bases, and the junction held 4 bases outside the gene matches. This CDR3 region has 16 residues. CDR3 residues: CASSALLAGGYNEQFF. The DNA of the CDR3 is TGTGCCAGCAGCGCCTTACTAGCGGGAGGGTACAATGAGCAGTTCTTC.